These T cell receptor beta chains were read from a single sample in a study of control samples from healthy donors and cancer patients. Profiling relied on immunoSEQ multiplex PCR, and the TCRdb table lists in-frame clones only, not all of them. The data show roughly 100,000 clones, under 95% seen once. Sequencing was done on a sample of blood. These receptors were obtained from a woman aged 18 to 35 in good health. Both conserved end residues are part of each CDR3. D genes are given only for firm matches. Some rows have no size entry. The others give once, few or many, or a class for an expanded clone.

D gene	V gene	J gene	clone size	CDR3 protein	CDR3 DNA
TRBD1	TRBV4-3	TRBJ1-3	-	CASSQDVQGARGNTIYF	TGCGCCAGCAGCCAAGACGTACAGGGGGCAAGGGGAAACACCATATATTTT
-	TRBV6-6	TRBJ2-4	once	CASLDAGAKNIQYF	TGTGCCAGCCTCGATGCAGGGGCCAAAAACATTCAGTACTTC
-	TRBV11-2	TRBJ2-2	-	CASSLGAGDTGELFF	TGTGCCAGCAGCTTGGGGGCGGGAGACACCGGGGAGCTGTTTTTT
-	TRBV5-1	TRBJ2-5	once	CASSLGDWSQETQYF	TGCGCCAGCAGCTTGGGAGACTGGAGCCAAGAGACCCAGTACTTC
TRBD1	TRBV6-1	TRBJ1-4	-	CASSGGQGATNEKLFF	TGTGCCAGCAGTGGCGGACAGGGAGCAACTAATGAAAAACTGTTTTTT
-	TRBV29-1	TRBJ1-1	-	CSPSPRGMTEAFF	TGCAGCCCCTCGCCGAGGGGGATGACTGAAGCTTTCTTT
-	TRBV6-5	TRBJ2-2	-	CASRRTLPGELFF	TGTGCCAGCAGGCGAACCTTACCCGGGGAGCTGTTTTTT
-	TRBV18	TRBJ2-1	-	CASSPLDKNNEQFF	TGTGCCAGCTCACCACTGGACAAGAACAATGAGCAGTTCTTC
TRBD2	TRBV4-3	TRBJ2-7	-	CASSPTSGPGYEQYF	TGCGCCAGCAGCCCGACTAGCGGGCCCGGCTACGAGCAGTACTTC
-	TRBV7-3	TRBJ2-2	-	CASSLGPRGLTGELFF	TGTGCCAGCAGCTTAGGTCCCCGAGGTCTAACCGGGGAGCTGTTTTTT
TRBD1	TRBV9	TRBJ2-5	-	CASSPRQGRETQYF	TGTGCCAGCAGCCCCCGACAGGGGCGGGAGACCCAGTACTTC
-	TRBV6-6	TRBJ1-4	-	CASSWGEKLFF	TGTGCCAGCAGCTGGGGTGAAAAACTGTTTTTT
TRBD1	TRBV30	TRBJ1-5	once	CAWSEGARKNQPQHF	TGTGCCTGGTCGGAGGGGGCGCGGAAAAATCAGCCCCAGCATTTT
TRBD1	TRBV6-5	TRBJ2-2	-	CASRTTGGTGGELFF	TGTGCCAGCAGGACTACAGGGGGTACCGGAGGGGAGCTGTTTTTT
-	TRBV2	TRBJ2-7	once	CASSEAGANGEQYF	TGTGCCAGCAGTGAGGCGGGCGCCAACGGCGAGCAGTACTTC
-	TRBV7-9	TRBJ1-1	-	CASSPPPVPNTEAFF	TGTGCCAGCAGCCCACCTCCCGTTCCGAACACTGAAGCTTTCTTT
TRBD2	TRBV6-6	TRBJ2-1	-	CASSHFGGWNEQFF	TGTGCCAGCAGCCATTTCGGGGGGTGGAATGAGCAGTTCTTC
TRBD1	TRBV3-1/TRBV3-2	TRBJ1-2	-	CASSHPRQGGGYTF	TGTGCCAGCAGCCACCCTCGGCAGGGGGGGGGCTACACCTTC
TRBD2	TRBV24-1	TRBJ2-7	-	CATPNGVLAGGIDEQYF	TGTGCCACCCCCAACGGGGTACTAGCGGGAGGGATCGACGAGCAGTACTTC
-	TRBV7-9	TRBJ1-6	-	CASSPTGPGSPLHF	TGTGCCAGCAGTCCGACGGGGCCAGGGTCACCCCTCCACTTT
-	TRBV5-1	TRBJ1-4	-	CASSPSVLATNEKLFF	TGCGCCAGCAGCCCCAGCGTTTTAGCAACTAATGAAAAACTGTTTTTT
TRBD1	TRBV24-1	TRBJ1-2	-	CATSDWTGGSYGYTF	TGTGCCACCAGTGATTGGACAGGGGGGAGCTATGGCTACACCTTC